This TCR beta chain is from a study of blood T cell repertoires in COVID-19. Study-wide background: The United States, Italy and Spain supplied acute and convalescent COVID-19 samples. Sample material is recorded as cDNA or gDNA derived from T cells, B-cell-depleted T cells, or PBMCs.

Original analysis: Cell counts per sample came from amplifying reference gene primers. Here immunoSEQ multiplex PCR was the method, and the copy in TCRdb shows in-frame clones only, minus some. V and J calls and clone size are copied from that table; D and trimming were computed from the DNA. The sample contains around 200,000 clones, over 60% of which appear only once. The germline V and J ends were trimmed by 3 bases and 5 bases, with 7 bases remaining between them. This CDR3 contains 13 residues. The sequenced sample was peripheral blood. The TCR comes from a woman aged 65 to 85 with acute or convalescent COVID-19. The V call is TRBV12-3 or TRBV12-4, the J call TRBJ1-4; D is undetermined. CDR3 in amino acids: CASSFSVNEKLFF. CDR3 nucleotides: TGTGCCAGCAGTTTCTCCGTGAATGAAAAACTGTTTTTT.